A selection of T cell receptor beta chains follows, all from one sample in a study of cytomegalovirus exposure and HLA in healthy donors. Repertoires were generated with immunoSEQ multiplex PCR, while TCRdb's copy carries only in-frame clones and drops some. The data show some 96,000 clones, roughly three quarters seen once. Sequencing input: PBMCs. The source of these receptors is a woman aged 60 to 75 in good health and CMV-seronegative. Both conserved end residues are part of each CDR3. D genes are given only for firm matches. Clone size is not always given. Where it is, it says once, few, many or a class for expanded clones.

length	V	D	size	J	CDR3	DNA
15	TRBV15	-	-	TRBJ1-5	CATSREDSTNQPQHF	TGTGCCACCAGCAGAGAGGACAGCACCAATCAGCCCCAGCATTTT
15	TRBV5-5	TRBD1	few	TRBJ1-1	CASSSFDRANTEAFF	TGTGCCAGCAGCTCCTTTGACAGGGCGAACACTGAAGCTTTCTTT
17	TRBV4-3	TRBD1	-	TRBJ2-7	CASSQDLSDRGFYEQYF	TGCGCCAGCAGCCAAGATTTATCGGACAGGGGGTTCTACGAGCAGTACTTC
15	TRBV5-3	-	-	TRBJ1-2	CARSWGEGRSYGYTF	TGTGCCAGAAGCTGGGGGGAGGGGCGAAGCTATGGCTACACCTTC
15	TRBV6-1	-	once	TRBJ2-7	CASRLESRGAYEQYF	TGTGCCAGCAGGCTGGAGTCCAGGGGGGCCTACGAGCAGTACTTC
13	TRBV19	-	-	TRBJ1-1	CASSIQGKAEAFF	TGTGCCAGTAGTATTCAGGGGAAGGCTGAAGCTTTCTTT
15	TRBV2	TRBD1	-	TRBJ1-5	CASRETGYSNQPQHF	TGTGCCAGCAGAGAGACAGGGTATAGCAATCAGCCCCAGCATTTT
14	TRBV6-5	-	-	TRBJ2-7	CASSYSDSSYEQYF	TGTGCCAGCAGTTACTCCGACTCATCCTACGAGCAGTACTTC
14	TRBV5-4	-	-	TRBJ1-4	CASSLDVGDEKLFF	TGTGCCAGCAGCTTGGATGTAGGGGATGAAAAACTGTTTTTT
14	TRBV6-5	-	-	TRBJ2-7	CASSPGTSGYEQYF	TGTGCCAGCAGCCCTGGAACTTCGGGCTACGAGCAGTACTTC
15	TRBV7-2	-	-	TRBJ2-2	CASSLFSIPTGELFF	TGTGCCAGCAGCTTGTTTAGCATCCCGACCGGGGAGCTGTTTTTT
12	TRBV7-8	-	-	TRBJ2-7	CASSPQSYEQYF	TGTGCCAGCAGCCCACAGAGTTACGAGCAGTACTTC
13	TRBV10-3	TRBD1	-	TRBJ1-4	CAIGRDRDEKLFF	TGTGCCATTGGTAGGGACAGGGACGAAAAACTGTTTTTT
11	TRBV30	-	-	TRBJ2-4	CACKAKNIQYF	TGTGCCTGCAAAGCCAAAAACATTCAGTACTTC
14	TRBV7-9	-	once	TRBJ2-7	CASSLERSSYEQYF	TGTGCCAGCAGCTTAGAACGGAGCTCCTACGAGCAGTACTTC
14	TRBV6-6	TRBD1	-	TRBJ2-7	CATKTGVKLYEQYF	TGTGCCACCAAAACAGGGGTGAAACTCTACGAGCAGTACTTC
12	TRBV6-1	-	-	TRBJ2-1	CASTLSSGEQFF	TGTGCCAGCACCTTATCCTCGGGTGAGCAGTTCTTC
16	TRBV23-1	-	-	TRBJ1-3	CASSQSTGVTANTIYF	TGCGCCAGCAGTCAATCGACGGGGGTGACGGCGAACACCATATATTTT
15	TRBV2	-	-	TRBJ1-5	CASTPGMSSNQPQHF	TGTGCCAGCACTCCGGGTATGTCAAGCAATCAGCCCCAGCATTTT
15	TRBV9	TRBD2	-	TRBJ2-1	CASSPLSGGSNEQFF	TGTGCCAGCAGCCCTCTGAGCGGGGGTTCCAATGAGCAGTTCTTC
14	TRBV12-5	-	-	TRBJ2-2	CASGLVGRTGELFF	TGTGCTAGTGGTTTGGTAGGGAGGACCGGGGAGCTGTTTTTT
14	TRBV6-5	TRBD1	-	TRBJ1-2	CASSYRTGVHGYTF	TGTGCCAGCAGTTACCGGACAGGGGTCCACGGCTACACCTTC
15	TRBV7-6	-	once	TRBJ2-7	CASSLAGVRWNEQYF	TGTGCCAGCAGCTTAGCGGGAGTCAGATGGAACGAGCAGTACTTC
13	TRBV5-1	-	few	TRBJ1-5	CASSLGADQPQHF	TGCGCCAGCAGCTTGGGGGCTGATCAGCCCCAGCATTTT
12	TRBV10-2	-	-	TRBJ2-7	CASMGHINEQYF	TGCGCCAGCATGGGACATATCAACGAGCAGTACTTC
14	TRBV30	TRBD1	-	TRBJ2-7	CAWSGWAQGYEQYF	TGTGCCTGGAGTGGGTGGGCACAGGGGTACGAGCAGTACTTC
17	TRBV7-6	-	-	TRBJ2-2	CASSLVGPDSTTGELFF	TGTGCCAGCAGCTTAGTTGGCCCCGACAGTACCACCGGGGAGCTGTTTTTT
16	TRBV28	TRBD2	once	TRBJ2-1	CASSSPTSGGNNEQFF	TGTGCCAGCAGTTCGCCAACTAGCGGGGGAAACAATGAGCAGTTCTTC
16	TRBV27	-	-	TRBJ2-2	CASSTALGGDTGELFF	TGTGCCAGCAGTACCGCCCTAGGGGGGGACACCGGGGAGCTGTTTTTT